This T cell receptor beta chain emerged from a study of CD8 T cells in ankylosing spondylitis. The study, taken as a whole, reports: Several highly homologous variants made up a TCR beta motif, and this motif appeared characteristic of ankylosing spondylitis blood.

V dropped 3 bases and J dropped 1 base, with 4 bases sitting between them. From germline, CDR1 is MDHEN and CDR2 SYDVKM. The CDR3 has 13 residues. Quantitative 5'-RACE with molecular barcodes produced the TCR beta libraries. TCRdb passed the 5' RACE reads through MiXCR, listing each CDR3 protein once. The sample consists of approximately 220,000 distinct CDR3 sequences, about 16% of them appearing once. This clonotype was found a few times. Antigen unknown. Sequences were obtained from blood, either unsorted or a sorted T cell fraction (not recorded which). This rearrangement joins TRBV28 to TRBJ2-1; D ambiguous. The sequence was obtained from a male donor with ankylosing spondylitis. DNA for the CDR3: TGTGCCAGCAGTTTGGCATCCTACAATGAGCAGTTCTTC. Its translation is CASSLASYNEQFF.